The 29 T cell receptor beta chains in this list originate from one sample, sequenced in a study of T cells in Graves' hyperthyroidism and ophthalmopathy. TCR beta CDR3 regions were amplified from RNA transcripts. HTBI primers drove first-round RT-PCR of the TCR CDR3. TCRdb reprocessed the multiplex PCR reads via MiXCR and lists one record per CDR3 protein. The sample has approximately 300,000 distinct CDR3 sequences, about 19% seen once. Sequenced input: blood. The source of these receptors is a man in his fifties with Graves' ophthalmopathy.

The chain recombines TRBV2 with TRBJ2-1; maybe TRBD2 (6 bases). The CDR3 is made up of 14 amino acids. CDR1 is SNHLY and CDR2 is FYNNEI in the germline V gene. Trimming cost V 5 bases and J 7 bases, with 15 bases left between them. The CDR3 is CASSSSGLLNEQFF. The CDR3 DNA sequence: TGTGCCAGCAGTTCGTCGGGACTGCTTAATGAGCAGTTCTTC.

This clonotype was counted many times. V is TRBV5-1 and J is TRBJ1-1; D not resolved. Germline-derived CDR1 and CDR2 are SGHRS and YFSETQ. The CDR3 contains 16 residues. The V and J ends lost 0 bases and 0 bases respectively, with 12 bases between them. CDR3 bases: TGCGCCAGCAGCTTGGCCCGCGGGCTTTTGAACACTGAAGCTTTCTTT. Its protein is CASSLARGLLNTEAFF.

There are many counts of this clonotype. This chain joins TRBV3-1 and TRBJ1-1; D may be TRBD1 (5 bases). CDR3 length equals 16 residues. Germline assignment: CDR1 LGHDT and CDR2 YNNKEL (reference sequence). Trimming took 4 bases from V and 0 from J, leaving 15 bases between them. CDR3 bases: TGTGCCAGCAGCCTTTCAGGGTTGGGCTTGAACACTGAAGCTTTCTTT. Protein product: CASSLSGLGLNTEAFF.

The J gene is TRBJ2-7, the V gene TRBV6-1; tentatively, D is TRBD2 (6 bases). V was pared by 6 bases and J by 6 bases, with 15 bases between. CDR1 and CDR2 from the germline V gene are MNHNS and SASEGT. The CDR3 runs 13 residues. CDR3: CASSRGLPIEQYF. In DNA, the CDR3 is TGTGCCAGCAGCCGGGGACTCCCGATCGAGCAGTACTTC.

This clonotype was recorded many times. V gene TRBV5-1 combines with J gene TRBJ1-1; a weak D match, TRBD1 (5 bases). Between the trimmed V and J ends, which lost 4 bases and 0 bases, there was a span of 10 bases. This CDR3 has 14 residues. CDR1 SGHRS and CDR2 YFSETQ come from the germline V gene. CDR3 residues: CASSGGVVNTEAFF. The CDR3 region has the DNA TGCGCCAGCAGCGGGGGGGTTGTGAACACTGAAGCTTTCTTT.

The rearrangement joins TRBV7-9 to TRBJ2-7; 10 nucleotides align to TRBD2. Germline V CDR1 and CDR2: SEHNR, FQNEAQ (reference sequence). CDR3 size: 14 residues. Trimming removed 5 bases from V and 2 bases from J; junction bases left unmatched: 3. CDR3 residues: CASSRLAGPYEQYF. The DNA of the CDR3 is TGTGCCAGCAGCCGACTAGCGGGCCCCTACGAGCAGTACTTC.

This clonotype has ten or more counts. The V gene is TRBV20-1, the J gene TRBJ2-3; 9 nucleotides line up with TRBD2. Germline CDR1 DFQATT, CDR2 SNEGSKA (reference sequence). The CDR3 length is 15 residues. V was pared by 4 bases and J by 2 bases, with 7 bases of the junction left unmatched. CDR3 amino acids: CSATRVAGDTDTQYF. CDR3 bases: TGCAGTGCTACCCGTGTAGCGGGGGACACAGATACGCAGTATTTT.

This chain connects TRBV30 to TRBJ1-4, with D maybe TRBD1 (5 bases). The CDR3 totals 13 residues. The germline CDR1 and CDR2 sequences are GTSNPN and SVGIG (reference sequence). The germline V and J ends were trimmed by 4 bases and 13 bases, with 19 bases remaining between them. The CDR3, as DNA: TGTGCCTGGATGGGACCGTTGCATGAGGGACTGTTTTTT. It codes for CAWMGPLHEGLFF. Using reference TRBV30 and TRBJ1-4 for the parts outside the CDR3, the full variable domain is SQTIHQWPATLVQPVGSPLSLECTVEGTSNPNLYWYRQAAGRGLQLLFYSVGIGQISSEVPQNLSASRPQDRQFILSSKKLLLSDSGFYLCAWMGPLHEGLFFGSGTQLSVL.

This clonotype was detected ten times or more. This sequence joins TRBV20-1 and TRBJ1-1; 8 bases match TRBD1. In germline, CDR1 is DFQATT, CDR2 SNEGSKA (reference sequence). Germline trimming cut 6 bases from V and 4 bases from J; bases unmatched to any gene: 10. This CDR3 is 14 amino acids long. The CDR3, as DNA: TGCAGTGCCCAGCAGGGGGCGTCTCCCACTGAAGCTTTCTTT. Its protein is CSAQQGASPTEAFF.

This clonotype was seen at least ten times. The CDR3 nucleotides read TGTGCCAGCAGCTTAGTCCGGGCAGCGACCGGGACTAGCGGGAGGTGGGCCGGGGAGCTGTTTTTT. This gives the protein CASSLVRAATGTSGRWAGELFF. The chain couples TRBV7-2 to TRBJ2-2; 15 nucleotides line up with TRBD2. With V trimmed by 1 base and J by 6 bases, 18 bases remained unmatched. Germline V gene sequence: CDR1 SGHTA, CDR2 FQGNSA. CDR3 length equals 22 residues.

The sample holds many counts of this clonotype. As DNA, the CDR3 is TGTGCCAGCAGTTCTGGGGCCAGGACCCAGTACTTC. Protein product: CASSSGARTQYF. J is TRBJ2-5 and V is TRBV12-3 or TRBV12-4, with D possibly being TRBD1 (5 bases). The CDR3 is 12 amino acids. The V end was cut by 4 bases, the J end by 7 bases, with 10 bases between.

This chain uses TRBV19 with TRBJ2-2, with D uncertain. The V and J ends lost 4 bases and 0 bases respectively, with 9 bases between them. Germline V gives CDR1 LNHDA, CDR2 SQIVND (reference sequence). The CDR3 is 15 residues long. The CDR3 reads CASSKYFANTGELFF. Here the CDR3 DNA reads TGTGCCAGTAGTAAATATTTTGCGAACACCGGGGAGCTGTTTTTT.

The rearrangement links TRBV7-9 to TRBJ2-3; D is perhaps TRBD2 (6 bases). This CDR3 is built from 15 residues. V lost 4 bases to trimming and J lost 5 bases, with 16 bases between them. Germline assignment: CDR1 SEHNR and CDR2 FQNEAQ (reference sequence). This chain's CDR3 is CASSSNSGTGDTQYF. The CDR3 DNA reads as TGTGCCAGCAGCTCAAATAGCGGCACAGGAGATACGCAGTATTTT.

A few counts support this clonotype. The chain is built from TRBV7-6 and TRBJ1-3, with D possibly matching TRBD1 (5 bases). The V end lost 1 base, the J end lost 0 bases, and 10 bases lay between the germline ends. The V gene's germline CDR1 is SGHVS and CDR2 FNYEAQ. The CDR3 is 16 amino acids. DNA of the CDR3: TGTGCCAGCAGCTTAGAAGGGACCCGCTCTGGAAACACCATATATTTT. It yields the protein CASSLEGTRSGNTIYF.

The rearrangement uses TRBV7-9 and TRBJ2-2, with D unresolved. Trimming shortened V by 3 bases and J by 1 base, and 9 bases separated the two germline ends. CDR3 length: 15 residues. Germline CDR1 and CDR2: SEHNR and FQNEAQ (reference sequence). CDR3 in amino acids: CASSFEAGNTGELFF. CDR3 in DNA: TGTGCCAGCAGCTTTGAGGCCGGGAACACCGGGGAGCTGTTTTTT.

In this sample, this clonotype turned up many times. The chain uses TRBV11-1 and TRBJ2-3, with 8 bases aligning to TRBD1. Germline V gene sequence: CDR1 SGHAT, CDR2 FQDESV (reference sequence). With 3 bases clipped from V and 4 bases from J, the junction kept 3 bases outside the gene matches. This CDR3 is built from 14 residues. The CDR3 DNA is TGTGCCAGCAGCTTGGACAGGGTGGCAGATACGCAGTATTTT. Protein sequence: CASSLDRVADTQYF.

Ten or more counts support this clonotype. The chain carries TRBV5-6 and TRBJ2-7; 10 positions match TRBD1. V gave up 6 bases and J gave up 8 bases; unmatched junction bases: 11. This CDR3 has 14 residues. Germline CDR1 is SGHDT and CDR2 is YYEEEE. In DNA, the CDR3 is TGTGCCAGCAACTACCGGGACAGGGGATTTCAGCAGTACTTC. It codes for CASNYRDRGFQQYF.

This clonotype was seen more than once but under ten times. The chain uses TRBV20-1 and TRBJ2-5; D unresolved. The germline V gene has CDR1 DFQATT and CDR2 SNEGSKA (reference sequence). The CDR3 consists of 15 residues. V was pared by 3 bases and J by 1 base, with 15 bases between. CDR3 region: CSASGTTLPQETQYF. CDR3 coding DNA: TGCAGTGCTAGTGGAACGACCCTCCCCCAAGAGACCCAGTACTTC.

The V call is TRBV30, the J call TRBJ1-1, with no clear D. Trimming took off 4 bases at V and 2 bases at J, with 20 bases between the two ends. Per the germline V gene, CDR1 is GTSNPN and CDR2 is SVGIG (reference sequence). This CDR3 has 16 residues. The CDR3 region is CAWIRSEILSNTEAFF. The CDR3 DNA follows: TGTGCCTGGATCAGATCGGAGATACTCTCCAACACTGAAGCTTTCTTT.

This clonotype occurred a few times. The V gene is TRBV7-6, the J gene TRBJ2-7; TRBD1 matches 10 bases. The V segment lost 5 bases and the J segment 5 bases; nucleotides outside the gene matches: 3. The germline V gene encodes CDR1 SGHVS and CDR2 FNYEAQ. The CDR3 loop spans 13 amino acids. The CDR3 DNA reads TGTGCCAGCAGCCCAGGGACAGGGGACGAGCAGTACTTC. Translated, it gives CASSPGTGDEQYF.

A few counts support this clonotype. The V and J genes are TRBV5-8 and TRBJ2-1; 8 bases are shared with TRBD1. Germline V gene sequence: CDR1 SGHTS, CDR2 YDEGEE. The CDR3 consists of 15 residues. Trimming removed 2 bases from V and 6 bases from J; junction bases left unmatched: 7. DNA of the CDR3: TGTGCCAGCAGCTTAGGAGGACAGGGTTCCAATGAGCAGTTCTTC. Translating it yields CASSLGGQGSNEQFF.

This clonotype was picked up one time. The chain links TRBV6-9 to TRBJ1-6; D remains ambiguous. The ends were cut back, 4 bases at V and 7 bases at J, with 14 bases in the middle. This CDR3 is built from 15 residues. Germline-derived CDR1 and CDR2 are MNHGY and SVAAGI. DNA of the CDR3: TGTGCCAGCAGTTCCAGGACGGCCAGGAATTCACCCCTCCACTTT. This sequence encodes CASSSRTARNSPLHF.

V gene TRBV7-9 combines with J gene TRBJ2-1, with D possibly matching TRBD1 (6 bases). The CDR3 has 14 amino acids. From germline, CDR1 is SEHNR and CDR2 FQNEAQ (reference sequence). The V and J ends lost 1 base and 7 bases respectively, with 11 bases between them. The CDR3, as DNA: TGTGCCAGCAGCTTAGTGGACAGTTATAATGAGCAGTTCTTC. Residues: CASSLVDSYNEQFF.

This clonotype has just a few counts. The gene calls are TRBV24-1 and TRBJ1-2; TRBD1 matches at 7 bases. The germline V gene encodes CDR1 KGHDR and CDR2 SFDVKD. The CDR3 runs to 13 residues. The ends lost 5 bases at V and 8 bases at J; junction bases unmatched: 7. This CDR3 reads CATSVGQERGYTF. CDR3 sequence (DNA): TGTGCCACCAGTGTCGGACAGGAACGAGGCTACACCTTC.

This clonotype was detected ten times or more. The chain employs TRBV6-2 or TRBV6-3 and TRBJ2-7; D gene ambiguous. The V and J ends lost 0 bases and 5 bases respectively, with 11 bases between them. The V gene's germline CDR1 is MNHEY and CDR2 SVGEGT. The CDR3 has 14 amino acids. In DNA form, the CDR3 reads TGTGCCAGCAGTTACTCGAATTTCATCGACGAGCAGTACTTC. Protein: CASSYSNFIDEQYF.

This clonotype was counted a single time. This chain joins TRBV7-8 and TRBJ2-3; 13 bases line up with TRBD2. Germline loops: CDR1 SGHVS, CDR2 FQNEAQ. The ends lost 5 bases at V and 1 base at J; junction bases unmatched: 3. This CDR3 is built from 16 residues. The CDR3 sequence is CASSPGTSGGTDTQYF. The DNA of the CDR3 is TGTGCCAGCAGCCCCGGGACTAGCGGGGGCACAGATACGCAGTATTTT.

The rearrangement uses TRBV2 and TRBJ1-1; perhaps TRBD1 as D (5 bases). CDR1 is SNHLY, CDR2 FYNNEI, per germline. V lost 8 bases and J 5 bases, leaving 18 bases between the germline ends. CDR3 length: 14 residues. This CDR3 is CASRGMRGGTEAFF. In DNA, the CDR3 is TGTGCCAGCCGCGGCATGAGGGGAGGTACTGAAGCTTTCTTT.

This chain uses TRBV19 with TRBJ2-7, with D perhaps TRBD1 (5 bases). Germline V gene lookup returns CDR1 LNHDA and CDR2 SQIVND (reference sequence). Trimming cost V 6 bases and J 3 bases, with 12 bases left between them. The CDR3 sequence is 13 residues long. The CDR3 DNA is TGTGCCAGTAGCAGTGACAGTTTCTACGAGCAGTACTTC. Residues: CASSSDSFYEQYF.

This clonotype was counted a few times. The rearrangement uses TRBV11-2 and TRBJ2-7, with D perhaps being TRBD1 or TRBD2 (6 bases each). With 5 bases removed from V and 3 bases from J, the gap between germline ends came to 20 bases. CDR1 and CDR2 (germline): SGHAT, FQNNGV. The CDR3 has 16 amino acids. In nucleotides, the CDR3 is TGTGCCAGCAGCGGAGGGGCGACACAAGGGGGCTACGAGCAGTACTTC. It translates to CASSGGATQGGYEQYF.